A single count supports the clone carrying this TCR beta chain. In the original processing: Nucleated cell number was recorded as an estimate derived from reference gene primer amplification. Sequencing used immunoSEQ multiplex PCR; TCRdb keeps in-frame clones, though not all of them. For V, J and clone size, that table is used; D and trimming come from the DNA. The sample lists more than 95,000 clones, approximately 84% occurring once. The sample comes from a study of blood T cell repertoires in COVID-19. The V gene end was trimmed by 0 bases and the J gene end by 6 bases; junction bases not matched to a gene: 7. The CDR3 loop spans 17 amino acids. Germline V gene lookup returns CDR1 SGHVS and CDR2 FQNEAQ.

The sequence was obtained from a human donor in a cohort sampled during active COVID-19. The chain is built from TRBV7-8 and TRBJ2-2; 10 bases agree with TRBD2. Material: peripheral blood. Here the CDR3 reads CASSLAIQRGGSGELFF. For the CDR3, the DNA is TGTGCCAGCAGCTTAGCTATTCAGCGGGGGGGTTCCGGGGAGCTGTTTTTT. Based on the CDR3 plus reference TRBV7-8 and TRBJ2-2, the full variable domain is GAGVSQSPRYKVAKRGQDVALRCDPISGHVSLFWYQQALGQGPEFLTYFQNEAQLDKSGLPSDRFFAERPEGSVSTLKIQRTQQEDSAVYLCASSLAIQRGGSGELFFGEGSRLTVL.